Included here is one T cell receptor (beta chain) sequence, with context. The record originates from a study of cytomegalovirus exposure and HLA in healthy donors. The PCR employed 60 Vbeta primers together with 13 Jbeta primers. Assay used: immunoSEQ multiplex PCR; TCRdb lists only in-frame clones, some missing. Of roughly 290,000 clones in the sample, approximately 90% were seen once. V was shortened by 4 bases and J by 2 bases, with 14 bases between the two germline ends. CDR1 and CDR2 from the germline V gene are SGHRS and YFSETQ. CDR3 length: 15 amino acids. The V gene is TRBV5-1, the J gene TRBJ2-3, with D possibly TRBD1 on 7 matching bases. The sequencing input was PBMCs. The sequence was obtained from a woman between 18 and 29 years old in good health and CMV-seronegative. The CDR3: CASSGGTAPTDTQYF. The CDR3 DNA follows: TGCGCCAGCAGCGGAGGGACAGCTCCCACAGATACGCAGTATTTT.